Sequencing of this TCR beta chain was carried out in a study of T cells after yellow fever vaccination. Study findings and constraints: FACS-sorted repertoires could harbor abundant contaminating bulk-population clonotypes. Peaking faster, on day 5 versus 15, the secondary response was nonetheless weaker. A limited proportion of clonotypes was detected within both the CD4 and CD8 compartments.

J gave up 7 bases and V 10 bases, and 10 bases lay outside the gene matches. The CDR3 extends over 14 amino acids. Germline CDR1 reads MDHEN; CDR2 reads SYDVKM. Note on this clonotype: Its specificity is not known.

TCRdb redid the calling of the 5' RACE reads with MiXCR, one entry per CDR3 protein. This sample has 250,000 to 300,000 distinct CDR3 sequences; roughly 5.6% occur once, and the top ten carry around 3.5%. The receptor's source is a man aged 18 to 29 who received the YFV17D yellow fever vaccine. This rearrangement joins TRBV28 to TRBJ1-6; 7 bases are shared with TRBD1. The sequenced sample was CD4+ T cells sorted from PBMCs, obtained on the day of the yellow fever booster vaccination. The CDR3 region is CATLTGPRNSPLHF. The CDR3 region has the DNA TGTGCCACCTTGACAGGGCCGAGGAATTCACCCCTCCACTTT.